Listed below are T cell receptor beta chains from one sample, sequenced in a study of cytomegalovirus exposure and HLA in healthy donors. Only in-frame clones appear in the TCRdb table, and some are missing; sequencing was by immunoSEQ multiplex PCR. The sample carries 100,000 to 150,000 clones, around four fifths recorded once. Sequencing was carried out using PBMCs. All receptors come from a boy aged 5-17 years in good health and CMV-seronegative. Both conserved end residues are part of each CDR3. A D gene is named only where the DNA matches it firmly. Expanded clones are given a class, and other clones once, few, many or no size at all.

V gene: TRBV9; CDR3 length: 16; D gene: TRBD2; clone size: NA; J gene: TRBJ2-1; CDR3 protein: CASSPRSGSSYNEQFF; CDR3 DNA: TGTGCCAGCAGCCCCCGTAGCGGGAGCTCCTACAATGAGCAGTTCTTC
V gene: TRBV30; CDR3 length: 13; D gene: TRBD2; clone size: NA; J gene: TRBJ2-1; CDR3 protein: CALTSGTPHGQFF; CDR3 DNA: TGTGCCTTGACTAGCGGGACCCCCCACGGGCAGTTCTTC
V gene: TRBV7-7; CDR3 length: 14; D gene: TRBD1; clone size: NA; J gene: TRBJ2-5; CDR3 protein: CASSLTGGGETQYF; CDR3 DNA: TGTGCCAGCAGCTTGACAGGGGGCGGAGAGACCCAGTACTTC
V gene: TRBV5-4; CDR3 length: 14; D gene: TRBD1; clone size: few; J gene: TRBJ2-7; CDR3 protein: CASSQDRGGDEQYF; CDR3 DNA: TGTGCCAGCAGCCAGGACAGGGGGGGAGACGAGCAGTACTTC
V gene: TRBV7-8; CDR3 length: 13; D gene: NA; clone size: NA; J gene: TRBJ2-7; CDR3 protein: CASSRDRYYEQYF; CDR3 DNA: TGTGCCAGCAGCCGAGACAGATACTACGAGCAGTACTTC
V gene: TRBV7-9; CDR3 length: 13; D gene: NA; clone size: NA; J gene: TRBJ2-2; CDR3 protein: CASSFPANGELFF; CDR3 DNA: TGTGCCAGCAGCTTCCCAGCGAACGGGGAGCTGTTTTTT
V gene: TRBV6-1; CDR3 length: 14; D gene: TRBD1; clone size: once; J gene: TRBJ1-6; CDR3 protein: CASSLGQGGSPLHF; CDR3 DNA: TGTGCCAGCAGCCTCGGACAGGGCGGCTCACCCCTCCACTTT
V gene: TRBV11-3; CDR3 length: 14; D gene: TRBD2; clone size: NA; J gene: TRBJ2-1; CDR3 protein: CASSRLAGDNEQFF; CDR3 DNA: TGTGCCAGCAGCCGACTAGCGGGAGACAATGAGCAGTTCTTC
V gene: TRBV6-5; CDR3 length: 16; D gene: TRBD1; clone size: NA; J gene: TRBJ2-3; CDR3 protein: CASSYSPGGNIDTQYF; CDR3 DNA: TGTGCCAGCAGTTACTCACCAGGGGGAAATATTGATACGCAGTATTTT
V gene: TRBV18; CDR3 length: 16; D gene: TRBD2; clone size: once; J gene: TRBJ2-3; CDR3 protein: CASSLLAWDSTDTQYF; CDR3 DNA: TGTGCCAGCTCACTACTAGCGTGGGACAGCACAGATACGCAGTATTTT
V gene: TRBV25-1; CDR3 length: 14; D gene: TRBD2; clone size: few; J gene: TRBJ2-1; CDR3 protein: CASSVAGGPYEQFF; CDR3 DNA: TGTGCCAGCAGTGTAGCGGGAGGGCCCTATGAGCAGTTCTTC
V gene: TRBV5-1; CDR3 length: 16; D gene: NA; clone size: NA; J gene: TRBJ2-4; CDR3 protein: CASSRGSNVAKNIQYF; CDR3 DNA: TGCGCCAGCAGCCGGGGATCCAATGTAGCCAAAAACATTCAGTACTTC
V gene: TRBV5-6; CDR3 length: 16; D gene: NA; clone size: once; J gene: TRBJ2-1; CDR3 protein: CASSSYLQASYNEQFF; CDR3 DNA: TGTGCCAGCAGCTCGTATCTACAGGCTTCCTACAATGAGCAGTTCTTC
V gene: TRBV7-2; CDR3 length: 17; D gene: TRBD2; clone size: NA; J gene: TRBJ2-3; CDR3 protein: CASSLKTSGQSTDTQYF; CDR3 DNA: TGTGCCAGCAGCTTAAAGACTAGCGGGCAAAGCACAGATACGCAGTATTTT
V gene: TRBV28; CDR3 length: 15; D gene: TRBD1; clone size: NA; J gene: TRBJ1-3; CDR3 protein: CASSPRDRGGNTIYF; CDR3 DNA: TGTGCCAGCAGCCCCCGGGACAGGGGTGGAAACACCATATATTTT
V gene: TRBV27; CDR3 length: 15; D gene: TRBD2; clone size: few; J gene: TRBJ2-1; CDR3 protein: CASSLQAGTITEQFF; CDR3 DNA: TGTGCCAGCAGTTTACAGGCAGGGACTATAACCGAGCAGTTCTTC
V gene: TRBV11-2; CDR3 length: 13; D gene: NA; clone size: NA; J gene: TRBJ1-1; CDR3 protein: CASSFGLGTEAFF; CDR3 DNA: TGTGCCAGCAGCTTCGGGTTGGGCACTGAAGCTTTCTTT